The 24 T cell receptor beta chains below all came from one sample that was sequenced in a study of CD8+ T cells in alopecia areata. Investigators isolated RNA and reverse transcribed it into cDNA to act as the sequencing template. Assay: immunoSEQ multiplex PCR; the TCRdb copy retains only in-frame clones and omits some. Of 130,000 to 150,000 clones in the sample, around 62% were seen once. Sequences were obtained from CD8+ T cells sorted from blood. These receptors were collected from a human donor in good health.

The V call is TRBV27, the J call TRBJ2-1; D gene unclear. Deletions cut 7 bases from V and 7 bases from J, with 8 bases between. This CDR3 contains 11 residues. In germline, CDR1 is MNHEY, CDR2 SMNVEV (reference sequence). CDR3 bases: TGTGCCAGCATAAAAGGGAATGAGCAGTTCTTC. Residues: CASIKGNEQFF.

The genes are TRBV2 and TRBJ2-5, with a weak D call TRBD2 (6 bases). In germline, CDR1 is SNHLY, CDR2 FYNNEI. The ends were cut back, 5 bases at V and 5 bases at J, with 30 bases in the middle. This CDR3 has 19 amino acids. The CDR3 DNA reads TGTGCCAGCAGTACAACTAGCCTCGCCGCGCACCCTTCCAAGGAGACCCAGTACTTC. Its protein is CASSTTSLAAHPSKETQYF.

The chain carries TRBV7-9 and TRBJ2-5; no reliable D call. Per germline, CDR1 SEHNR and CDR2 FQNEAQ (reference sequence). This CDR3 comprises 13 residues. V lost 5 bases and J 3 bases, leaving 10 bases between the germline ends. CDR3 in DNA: TGTGCCAGCAGCCCACCAGGCAAAGAGACCCAGTACTTC. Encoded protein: CASSPPGKETQYF.

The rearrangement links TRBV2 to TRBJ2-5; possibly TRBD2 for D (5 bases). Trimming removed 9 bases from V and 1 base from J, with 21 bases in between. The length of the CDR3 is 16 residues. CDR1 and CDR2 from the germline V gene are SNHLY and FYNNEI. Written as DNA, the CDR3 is TGTGCCAGTAAGTGGAGGATCGGATCCCTCCAAGAGACCCAGTACTTC. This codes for CASKWRIGSLQETQYF.

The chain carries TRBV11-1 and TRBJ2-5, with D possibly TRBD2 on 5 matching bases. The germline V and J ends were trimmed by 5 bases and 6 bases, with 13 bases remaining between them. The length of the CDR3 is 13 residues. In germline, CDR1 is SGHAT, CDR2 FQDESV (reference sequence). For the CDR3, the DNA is TGTGCCAGCAGCCGTGTGCGGGTACAGACCCAGTACTTC. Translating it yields CASSRVRVQTQYF.

CDR3 residues: CSVGSGFGYEQYF. DNA of the CDR3: TGCAGCGTTGGGAGTGGGTTTGGGTACGAGCAGTACTTC. The genes are TRBV29-1 and TRBJ2-7; D is unclear. This CDR3 is built from 13 residues. The V end was cut by 4 bases, the J end by 4 bases, with 14 bases between. Germline V gives CDR1 SQVTM, CDR2 ANQGSEA.

CDR3 sequence reads: CASSPNTGQLTEAFF. The CDR3 DNA sequence: TGTGCCAGCAGCCCCAACACGGGACAGTTGACTGAAGCTTTCTTT. V and J are TRBV7-6 and TRBJ1-1; 7 nucleotides align to TRBD1. The J segment lost 5 bases and the V segment lost 5 bases, leaving 11 bases of the junction unmatched. The CDR3 extends over 15 amino acids. Germline lookup yields CDR1 SGHVS and CDR2 FNYEAQ.

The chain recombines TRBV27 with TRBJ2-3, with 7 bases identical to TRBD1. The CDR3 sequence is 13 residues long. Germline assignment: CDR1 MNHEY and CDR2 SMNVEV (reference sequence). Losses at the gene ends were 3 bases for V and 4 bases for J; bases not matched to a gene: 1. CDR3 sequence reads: CASSFQGADTQYF. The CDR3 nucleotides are TGTGCCAGCAGTTTTCAGGGGGCAGATACGCAGTATTTT.

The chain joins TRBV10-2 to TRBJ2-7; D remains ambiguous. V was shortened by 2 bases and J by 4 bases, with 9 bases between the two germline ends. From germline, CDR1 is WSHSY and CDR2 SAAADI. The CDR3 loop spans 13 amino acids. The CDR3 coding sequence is TGCGCCAGCAGTGAGAAGGCCCTGTACGAGCAGTACTTC. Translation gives CASSEKALYEQYF.

CDR3 in amino acids: CASSLPGSFNEQFF. The CDR3 bases are TGTGCCAGCAGCCTCCCGGGGAGTTTCAATGAGCAGTTCTTC. The chain recombines TRBV5-6 with TRBJ2-1, with a possible D match to TRBD2 (5 bases). In germline, CDR1 is SGHDT, CDR2 YYEEEE. This CDR3 contains 14 residues. Trimming stripped 4 bases from V and 6 bases from J, with 14 bases between.

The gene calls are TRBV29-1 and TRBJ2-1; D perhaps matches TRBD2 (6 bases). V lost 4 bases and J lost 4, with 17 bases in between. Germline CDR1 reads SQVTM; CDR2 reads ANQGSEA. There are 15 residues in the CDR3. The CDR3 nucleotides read TGCAGCGTTGTAGGGTTACTAGCTGGATACAATGAGCAGTTCTTC. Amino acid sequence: CSVVGLLAGYNEQFF.

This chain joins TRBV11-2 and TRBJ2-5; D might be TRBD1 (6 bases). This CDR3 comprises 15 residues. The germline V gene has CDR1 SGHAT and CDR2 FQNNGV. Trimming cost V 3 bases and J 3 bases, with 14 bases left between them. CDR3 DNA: TGTGCCAGCAGCTTTAGTTTCAACAGGGAAGAGACCCAGTACTTC. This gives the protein CASSFSFNREETQYF.

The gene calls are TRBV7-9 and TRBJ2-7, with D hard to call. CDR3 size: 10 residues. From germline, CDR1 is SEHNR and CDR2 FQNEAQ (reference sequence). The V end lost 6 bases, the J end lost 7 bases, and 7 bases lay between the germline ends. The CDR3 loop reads CASSGEEQYF. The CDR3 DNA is TGTGCCAGCAGTGGGGAAGAGCAGTACTTC.

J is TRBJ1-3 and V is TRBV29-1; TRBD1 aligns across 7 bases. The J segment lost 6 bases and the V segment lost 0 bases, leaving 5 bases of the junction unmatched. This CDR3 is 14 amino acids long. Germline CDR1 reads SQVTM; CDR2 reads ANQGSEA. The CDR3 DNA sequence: TGCAGCGTTGAAGACGGGACAGTGCCAAACACCATATATTTT. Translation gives CSVEDGTVPNTIYF.

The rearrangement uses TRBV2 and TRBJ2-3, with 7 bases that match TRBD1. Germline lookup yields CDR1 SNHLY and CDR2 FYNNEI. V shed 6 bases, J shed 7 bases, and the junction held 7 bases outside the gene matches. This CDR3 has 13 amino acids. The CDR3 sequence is CASRGTVQYTQYF. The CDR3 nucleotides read TGTGCCAGCAGGGGGACAGTTCAATATACGCAGTATTTT.

DNA for the CDR3: TGTGCCAGCAGCCAGGGCCTGGTAACTAGCAGCACAGATACGCAGTATTTT. Translation gives CASSQGLVTSSTDTQYF. V and J are TRBV7-2 and TRBJ2-3, with D possibly TRBD2 on 6 matching bases. CDR1 SGHTA and CDR2 FQGNSA come from the germline V gene. Trimming left V 5 bases short and J 0 bases short, with 18 bases between. This CDR3 spans 17 amino acids.

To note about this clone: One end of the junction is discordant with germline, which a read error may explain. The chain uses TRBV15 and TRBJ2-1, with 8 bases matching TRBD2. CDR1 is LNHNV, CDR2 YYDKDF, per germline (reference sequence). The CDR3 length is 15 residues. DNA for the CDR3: TGTGCCAGCAGCGGGAGCCGGAGCCCAGCCGATGAGCAGTTCTTC. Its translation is CASSGSRSPADEQFF.

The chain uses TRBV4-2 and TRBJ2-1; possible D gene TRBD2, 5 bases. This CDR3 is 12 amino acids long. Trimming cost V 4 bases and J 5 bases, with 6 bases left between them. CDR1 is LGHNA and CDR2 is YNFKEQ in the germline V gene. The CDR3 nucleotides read TGTGCCAGCAGCCCTAGCCACAATGAGCAGTTCTTC. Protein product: CASSPSHNEQFF.

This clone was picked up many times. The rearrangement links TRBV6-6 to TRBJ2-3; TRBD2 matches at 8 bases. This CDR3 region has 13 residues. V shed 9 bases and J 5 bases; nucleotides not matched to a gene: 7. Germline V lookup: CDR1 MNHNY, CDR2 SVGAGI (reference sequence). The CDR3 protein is CASSGTEGDTQYF. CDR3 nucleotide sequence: TGTGCCAGTAGCGGGACGGAAGGAGATACGCAGTATTTT.

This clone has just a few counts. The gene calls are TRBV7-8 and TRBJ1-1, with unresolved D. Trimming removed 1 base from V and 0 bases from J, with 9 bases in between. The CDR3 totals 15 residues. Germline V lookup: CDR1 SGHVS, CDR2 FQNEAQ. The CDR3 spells CASSLETGMNTEAFF. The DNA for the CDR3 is TGTGCCAGCAGCTTAGAGACGGGCATGAACACTGAAGCTTTCTTT.

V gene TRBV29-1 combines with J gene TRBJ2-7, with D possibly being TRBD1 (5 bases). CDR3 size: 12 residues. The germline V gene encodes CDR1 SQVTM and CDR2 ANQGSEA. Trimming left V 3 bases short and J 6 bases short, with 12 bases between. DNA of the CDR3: TGCAGCGTTGAGGCCAGGGTAGGCGAGCAGTACTTC. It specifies CSVEARVGEQYF.

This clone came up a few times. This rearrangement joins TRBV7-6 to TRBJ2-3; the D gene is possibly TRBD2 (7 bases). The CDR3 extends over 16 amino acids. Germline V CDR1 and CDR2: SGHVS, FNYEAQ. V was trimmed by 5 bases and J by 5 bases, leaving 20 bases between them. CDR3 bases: TGTGCCAGCAGCCGAGGGGGGGCGAGCGCAGTAGATACGCAGTATTTT. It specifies CASSRGGASAVDTQYF.

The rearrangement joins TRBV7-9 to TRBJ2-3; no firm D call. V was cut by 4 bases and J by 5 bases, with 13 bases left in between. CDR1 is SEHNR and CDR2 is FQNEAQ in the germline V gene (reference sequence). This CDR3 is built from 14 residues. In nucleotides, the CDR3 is TGTGCCAGCAGCTCACCAAAGGGTGGAGATACGCAGTATTTT. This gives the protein CASSSPKGGDTQYF.

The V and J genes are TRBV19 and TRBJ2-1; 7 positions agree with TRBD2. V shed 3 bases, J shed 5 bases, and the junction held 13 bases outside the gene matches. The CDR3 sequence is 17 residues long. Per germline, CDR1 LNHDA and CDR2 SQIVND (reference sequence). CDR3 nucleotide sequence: TGTGCCAGTAGTATCCCCCTACTAGCGAAGAGGCACAATGAGCAGTTCTTC. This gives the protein CASSIPLLAKRHNEQFF.